Listed below are T cell receptor beta chains from one sample, sequenced in a study of neoadjuvant anti-PD-1 for oral cavity cancer. Clones were read by immunoSEQ multiplex PCR, and TCRdb kept only the in-frame ones, dropping some. The sample holds about 72,000 clones, 70% to 90% seen once. The specimen comprised PBMCs, sampled after nivolumab (anti-PD-1) treatment. Receptors originate from a person between 40 and 80 years old with oral cavity squamous cell carcinoma. Both conserved end residues are part of each CDR3. The D gene is left open where the match is weak.

>TRBV25-1|TRBJ1-2|TRBD1
CASRGDRGNYGYTF
>TRBV11-2|TRBJ1-1|TRBD1
CASSLAMGQGAEAFF
>TRBV9|TRBJ2-3|.
CASSLTSTDTQYF
>TRBV27|TRBJ2-3|TRBD1
CASSSRGTGDTDTQYF
>TRBV27|TRBJ2-7|.
CASSLSSRTTGYEQYF
>TRBV4-1|TRBJ2-3|TRBD2
CASSQDGGIAGSTDTQYF
>TRBV6-6|TRBJ2-2|.
CASKGGELFF
>TRBV11-2|TRBJ1-3|.
CASSLVGPTFSGNTIYF
>TRBV6-1|TRBJ2-1|.
CASSEAQGPSNEQFF
>TRBV6-4|TRBJ2-3|TRBD2
CASSDQASGADTQYF
>TRBV5-1|TRBJ2-7|TRBD1
CASSLVGGTAAELYEQYF
>TRBV5-6|TRBJ2-2|.
CASSSTGNTGELFF
>TRBV11-2|TRBJ2-2|TRBD1
CASSPEAGTANTGELFF
>TRBV19|TRBJ1-5|.
CASSNREDNQPQHF
>TRBV19|TRBJ2-7|TRBD2
CASSIDNGGRSSEQYF
>TRBV5-1|TRBJ2-1|.
CASSSLGGAGYNEQFF
>TRBV4-1|TRBJ1-5|.
CASSPEERGLGNQPQHF
>TRBV30|TRBJ2-7|.
CAWSGTNEQYF
>TRBV30|TRBJ2-7|TRBD2
CAWKEPGGAYEQYF
>TRBV6-5|TRBJ2-5|.
CASSGETQYF
>TRBV11-3|TRBJ2-2|.
CASSLVTTGELFF
>TRBV15|TRBJ2-5|.
CATSRASGETQYF
>TRBV10-2|TRBJ2-5|TRBD2
CASGVLAGETQYF
>TRBV7-2|TRBJ2-2|.
CASSLVGGSGELFF
>TRBV6-4|TRBJ1-1|.
CASSDGLNTEAFF
>TRBV14|TRBJ2-3|TRBD2
CASSQDLLAGGPPTDTQYF
>TRBV2|TRBJ2-3|TRBD2
CASTPEPSGGTDTQYF
>TRBV18|TRBJ1-1|TRBD1
CASSPTGTANTEAFF
>TRBV2|TRBJ2-7|.
CASSVGQGIEQYF
>TRBV27|TRBJ2-1|.
CASSAMSSYNEQFF
>TRBV7-9|TRBJ2-5|TRBD2
CASSLGGTTQETQYF
>TRBV6-1|TRBJ2-3|TRBD2
CASRAGGGGTDTQYF
>TRBV28|TRBJ1-5|.
CASSPPAWSDQPQHF
>TRBV6-6|TRBJ2-7|TRBD1
CASSNRDRDSYEQYF
>TRBV2|TRBJ2-5|.
CASRSSGTQETQYF
>TRBV28|TRBJ1-4|.
CASSLARNEKLFF
>TRBV27|TRBJ2-1|TRBD2
CASSPLGLAGAHNEQFF
>TRBV6-1|TRBJ2-1|.
CASSPGRVNEQFF
>TRBV19|TRBJ2-2|.
CASSPDRELFF
>TRBV7-3|TRBJ1-1|.
CASSEGMNTEAFF